This T cell receptor (beta chain) derives from a study of post-analysis software for immune sequencing data. The wider study: Clinical courses comprised relapsing-remitting, secondary progressive and progressive-relapsing multiple sclerosis.

A remark on this clonotype: What it binds is unknown.

Germline CDR1 is KGHDR and CDR2 is SFDVKD. Between the trimmed V and J ends, which lost 3 bases and 4 bases, there was a span of 17 bases. The CDR3 covers 17 residues. Overall study results and limits: Elevated frequency relative to controls characterized four or five TRBV segments in patients, TRBV5-6, TRBV5-1 and TRBV20-1 among them.

Libraries were made from TCR beta cDNA, and they carried unique molecular identifiers. TCRdb ran MiXCR on the PCR reads and lists one entry per CDR3 protein. This repertoire shows fewer than 900,000 distinct CDR3 sequences, about 45% found once; its top ten account for roughly 4.5%. The source material was blood. The rearrangement joins TRBV24-1 to TRBJ2-2; no clear D. The clonotype comes from a girl aged 5 to 17 with multiple sclerosis. CDR3 sequence (DNA): TGTGCCACCAGTGATCAAAACCCAACAGTGACCACCGGGGAGCTGTTTTTT. It codes for CATSDQNPTVTTGELFF.